Listed below are T cell receptor beta chains from one sample, sequenced in a study of blood T cell repertoires in COVID-19. The repertoire was sequenced with immunoSEQ multiplex PCR; TCRdb's copy has only in-frame clones and lacks some. The table lists some 50,000 clones, roughly 90% of them singletons. Sequencing used peripheral blood. The receptors were sampled from a man of 80 years or more with acute or convalescent COVID-19. CDR3s include the opening cysteine and the closing phenylalanine or tryptophan. D genes are given only for firm matches. Some rows mark clone size as missing; the rest say once, few, many or name a class of expanded clone.

TRBJ1-4,.,.,TRBV5-4,TGTGCCAGCAGCTTTGTCGACAGTAATACGGAAAAACTGTTTTTT,CASSFVDSNTEKLFF
TRBJ2-7,.,.,TRBV3-1/TRBV3-2,TGTGCCAGCAGCAACAACAGGTTCTCTGGCGAGCAGTACTTC,CASSNNRFSGEQYF
TRBJ1-6,.,TRBD1,TRBV11-2,TGTGCCAGCAGCTTAGGGGACAGGATTAATTCACCCCTCCACTTT,CASSLGDRINSPLHF
TRBJ1-4,.,.,TRBV18,TGTGCCAGCTCGTTGCAGGGTAGGAATGAAAAACTGTTTTTT,CASSLQGRNEKLFF
TRBJ2-3,.,.,TRBV9,TGTGCCAGCAGCTCTCGGACAGAATTCACAGATACGCAGTATTTT,CASSSRTEFTDTQYF
TRBJ1-4,.,TRBD1,TRBV18,TGTGCCAGCTCACCTCCCGGGACAGGGGGGCGCAGCGGTGAAAAACTGTTTTTT,CASSPPGTGGRSGEKLFF
TRBJ2-4,.,TRBD2,TRBV19,TGTGCCAGTAGGCCTAGCGGGGGTCTCAAAAACATTCAGTACTTC,CASRPSGGLKNIQYF
TRBJ1-6,.,.,TRBV27,TGTGCCAGCAGTGCGAATAGACAGGCTTCCAATTCACCCCTCCACTTT,CASSANRQASNSPLHF
TRBJ2-7,.,.,TRBV12-3/TRBV12-4,TGTGCCAGCAGTTTAAATGGAGGGAATCAGCAGTACTTC,CASSLNGGNQQYF
TRBJ2-2,.,.,TRBV2,TGTGCCAGCAGACCTCGGGGGACCGGGGGAACCGGGGAGCTGTTTTTT,CASRPRGTGGTGELFF
TRBJ1-2,.,TRBD1,TRBV11-2,TGTGCCAGCAGCTCGCCGGGACAGAACTATGGCTACACCTTC,CASSSPGQNYGYTF
TRBJ1-2,.,TRBD1,TRBV24-1,TGTGCCACCAGTGGTACAGGGGGTAACTATGGCTACACCTTC,CATSGTGGNYGYTF
TRBJ1-5,.,.,TRBV5-1,TGCGCCAGCAGCTTCGGAGACGGAAATCAGCCCCAGCATTTT,CASSFGDGNQPQHF
TRBJ1-2,once,TRBD1,TRBV27,TGTGCCAGCAGTCCAGGGGGCGCGGGGTATGGCTACACCTTC,CASSPGGAGYGYTF
TRBJ2-7,few,TRBD1,TRBV15,TGTGCCACCAGCATCCGAGGACAGGGGGACGAGCAGTACTTC,CATSIRGQGDEQYF
TRBJ1-5,.,.,TRBV19,TGTGCCAGTAGTAACGGGATCCCCAATCAGCCCCAGCATTTT,CASSNGIPNQPQHF
TRBJ2-7,.,.,TRBV12-5,TGTGCTAGTGGTATCTTCTACGAGCAGTACTTC,CASGIFYEQYF
TRBJ1-4,once,TRBD1,TRBV9,TGTGCCAGCAGCTCCCGACAGGGGACTAATGAAAAACTGTTTTTT,CASSSRQGTNEKLFF
TRBJ2-3,once,.,TRBV12-3/TRBV12-4,TGTGCCAGCAGTTTAGTTTCCGCGAGTACGCAGTATTTT,CASSLVSASTQYF
TRBJ2-3,.,TRBD1,TRBV6-5,TGTGCCAGCAGCAGGGGGCTGAGCACAGATACGCAGTATTTT,CASSRGLSTDTQYF
TRBJ2-2,.,.,TRBV6-5,TGTGCCAGCACCGCCGGGGGATACGGGGAGCTGTTTTTT,CASTAGGYGELFF
TRBJ2-2,.,.,TRBV5-1,TGCGCCAGCAGCTTGGCCCTAGATTTCCAAGCCGGGGAGCTGTTTTTT,CASSLALDFQAGELFF
TRBJ2-3,few,TRBD2,TRBV18,TGTGCCAGCTCACGGTCGACTAGCGGGGTCACAGATACGCAGTATTTT,CASSRSTSGVTDTQYF
TRBJ1-4,.,TRBD1,TRBV4-3,TGCGCCAGCAGCCAAGGAGACAGGGTGAGCGAAAAACTGTTTTTT,CASSQGDRVSEKLFF
TRBJ1-2,.,TRBD1,TRBV7-2,TGTGCCAGCAGCAAGGGACAGGGAAACCCTAACTATGGCTACACCTTC,CASSKGQGNPNYGYTF
TRBJ1-1,.,.,TRBV7-6,TGTGCCAGCAGCTTAGTCGGGACACCGAACACTGAAGCTTTCTTT,CASSLVGTPNTEAFF
TRBJ2-7,.,.,TRBV18,TGTGCCAGCTCACCAACGTGGGGAGAGGAGCAGTACTTC,CASSPTWGEEQYF